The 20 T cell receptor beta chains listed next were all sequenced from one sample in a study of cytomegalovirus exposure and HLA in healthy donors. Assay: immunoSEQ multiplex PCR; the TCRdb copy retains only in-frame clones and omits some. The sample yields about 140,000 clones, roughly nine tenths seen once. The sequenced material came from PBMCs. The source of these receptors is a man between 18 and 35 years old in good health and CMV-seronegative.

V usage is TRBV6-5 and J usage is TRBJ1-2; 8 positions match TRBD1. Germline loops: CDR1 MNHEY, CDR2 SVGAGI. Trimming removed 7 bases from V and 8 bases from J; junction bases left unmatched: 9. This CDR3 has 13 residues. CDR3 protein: CASTDRAGWGYTF. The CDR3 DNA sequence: TGTGCCAGCACGGACAGGGCTGGTTGGGGCTACACCTTC.

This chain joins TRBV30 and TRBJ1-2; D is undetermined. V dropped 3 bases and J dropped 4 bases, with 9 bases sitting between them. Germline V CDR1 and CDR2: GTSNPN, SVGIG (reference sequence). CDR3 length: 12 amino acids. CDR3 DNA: TGTGCCTGGAGCCACCCGGGCTATGGCTACACCTTC. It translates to CAWSHPGYGYTF. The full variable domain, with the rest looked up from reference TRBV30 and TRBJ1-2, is SQTIHQWPATLVQPVGSPLSLECTVEGTSNPNLYWYRQAAGRGLQLLFYSVGIGQISSEVPQNLSASRPQDRQFILSSKKLLLSDSGFYLCAWSHPGYGYTFGSGTRLTVV.

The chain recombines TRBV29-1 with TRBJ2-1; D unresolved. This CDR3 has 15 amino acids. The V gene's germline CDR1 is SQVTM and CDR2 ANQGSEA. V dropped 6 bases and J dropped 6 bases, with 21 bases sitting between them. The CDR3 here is CSVTSRLNLGNEQFF. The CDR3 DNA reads TGCAGCGTGACAAGCCGGCTAAACCTGGGCAATGAGCAGTTCTTC.

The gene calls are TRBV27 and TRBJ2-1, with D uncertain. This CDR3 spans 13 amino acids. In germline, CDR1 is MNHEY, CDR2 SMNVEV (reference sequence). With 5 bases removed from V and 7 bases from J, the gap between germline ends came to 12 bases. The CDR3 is CASSPSIGNEQFF. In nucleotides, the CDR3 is TGTGCCAGCAGTCCCTCGATCGGGAATGAGCAGTTCTTC.

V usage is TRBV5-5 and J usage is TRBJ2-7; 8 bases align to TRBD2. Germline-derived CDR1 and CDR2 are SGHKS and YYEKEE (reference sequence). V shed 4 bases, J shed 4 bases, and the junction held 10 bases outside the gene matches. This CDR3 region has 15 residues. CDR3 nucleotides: TGTGCCAGCAGCCTTATTCTCGGACTAGCATACGAGCAGTACTTC. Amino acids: CASSLILGLAYEQYF.

This chain's CDR3 is CAWIPKNTEAFF. The CDR3, as DNA: TGTGCCTGGATACCTAAGAACACTGAAGCTTTCTTT. The chain joins TRBV30 to TRBJ1-1; D gene ambiguous. Germline CDR1 reads GTSNPN; CDR2 reads SVGIG (reference sequence). The length of the CDR3 is 12 residues. V lost 4 bases and J lost 1, with 7 bases in between. Variable domain in full (rest from reference TRBV30 and TRBJ1-1): SQTIHQWPATLVQPVGSPLSLECTVEGTSNPNLYWYRQAAGRGLQLLFYSVGIGQISSEVPQNLSASRPQDRQFILSSKKLLLSDSGFYLCAWIPKNTEAFFGQGTRLTVV.

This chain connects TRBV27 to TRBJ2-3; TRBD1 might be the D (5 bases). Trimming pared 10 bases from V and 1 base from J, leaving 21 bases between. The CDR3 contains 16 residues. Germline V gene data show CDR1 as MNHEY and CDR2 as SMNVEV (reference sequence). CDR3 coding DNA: TGTGCCACACGATCGACAGTAACTTCTGGCACAGATACGCAGTATTTT. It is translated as CATRSTVTSGTDTQYF.

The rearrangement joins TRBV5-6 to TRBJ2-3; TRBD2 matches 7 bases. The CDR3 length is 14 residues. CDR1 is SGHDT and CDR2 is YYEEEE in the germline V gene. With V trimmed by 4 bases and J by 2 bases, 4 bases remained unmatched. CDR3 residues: CASSGTINTDTQYF. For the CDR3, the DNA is TGTGCCAGCAGCGGGACTATTAACACAGATACGCAGTATTTT.

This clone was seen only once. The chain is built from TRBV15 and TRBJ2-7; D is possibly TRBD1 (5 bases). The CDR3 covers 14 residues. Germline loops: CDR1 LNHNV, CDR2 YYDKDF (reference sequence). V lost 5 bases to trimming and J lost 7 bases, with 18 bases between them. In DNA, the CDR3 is TGTGCCACCAGCTCCCTCGACAGCCTACGGGAGCAGTACTTC. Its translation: CATSSLDSLREQYF.

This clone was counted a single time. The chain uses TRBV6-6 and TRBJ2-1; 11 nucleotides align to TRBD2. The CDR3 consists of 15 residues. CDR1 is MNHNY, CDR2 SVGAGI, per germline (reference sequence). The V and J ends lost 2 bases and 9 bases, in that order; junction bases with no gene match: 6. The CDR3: CASSYPRTSGSEQFF. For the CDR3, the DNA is TGTGCCAGCAGTTACCCGAGGACTAGCGGGTCTGAGCAGTTCTTC.

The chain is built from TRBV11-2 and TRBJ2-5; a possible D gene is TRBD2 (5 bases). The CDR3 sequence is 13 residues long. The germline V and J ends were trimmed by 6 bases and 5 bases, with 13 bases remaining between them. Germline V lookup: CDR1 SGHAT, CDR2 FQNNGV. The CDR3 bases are TGTGCCAGCAGGGGTCTCAGAGGGGAGACCCAGTACTTC. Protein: CASRGLRGETQYF.

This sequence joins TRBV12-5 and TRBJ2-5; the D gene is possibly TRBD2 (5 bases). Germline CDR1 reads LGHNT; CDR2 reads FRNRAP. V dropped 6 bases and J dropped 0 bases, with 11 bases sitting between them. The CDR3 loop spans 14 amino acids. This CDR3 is CASGVGLYQETQYF. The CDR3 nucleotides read TGTGCTAGTGGGGTTGGACTTTACCAAGAGACCCAGTACTTC.

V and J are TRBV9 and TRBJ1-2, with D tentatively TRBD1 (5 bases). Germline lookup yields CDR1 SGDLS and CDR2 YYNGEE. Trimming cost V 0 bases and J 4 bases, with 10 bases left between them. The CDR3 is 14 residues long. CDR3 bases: TGTGCCAGCAGCGTAGTACAGGTGTTCTATGGCTACACCTTC. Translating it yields CASSVVQVFYGYTF.

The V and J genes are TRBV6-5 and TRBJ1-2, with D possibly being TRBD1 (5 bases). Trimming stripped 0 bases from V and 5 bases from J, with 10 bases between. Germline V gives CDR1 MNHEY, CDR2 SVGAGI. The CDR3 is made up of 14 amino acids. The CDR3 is CASSYSNRGYGYTF. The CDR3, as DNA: TGTGCCAGCAGTTACTCGAATAGGGGATATGGCTACACCTTC.

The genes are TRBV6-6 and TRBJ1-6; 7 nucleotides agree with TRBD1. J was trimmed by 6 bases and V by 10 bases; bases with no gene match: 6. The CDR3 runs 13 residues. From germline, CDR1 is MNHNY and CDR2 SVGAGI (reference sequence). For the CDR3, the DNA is TGTGCCACGTCCCCAGGGGGTAATTCACCCCTCCACTTT. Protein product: CATSPGGNSPLHF.

CDR3 nucleotide sequence: TGCGCCAGCAGTGGGGGACACTTTACCTCTGGGGCCAACGTCCTGACTTTC. Protein product: CASSGGHFTSGANVLTF. The chain carries TRBV10-2 and TRBJ2-6; D is perhaps TRBD1 (6 bases). This CDR3 region has 17 residues. Germline V gene lookup returns CDR1 WSHSY and CDR2 SAAADI. V lost 4 bases and J lost 0, with 13 bases in between.

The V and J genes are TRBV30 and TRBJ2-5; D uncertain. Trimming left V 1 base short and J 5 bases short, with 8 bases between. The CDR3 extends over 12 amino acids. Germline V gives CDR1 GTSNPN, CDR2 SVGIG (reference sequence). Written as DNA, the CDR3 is TGTGCCTGGAGTGGGTGGCAGGAGACCCAGTACTTC. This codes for CAWSGWQETQYF.

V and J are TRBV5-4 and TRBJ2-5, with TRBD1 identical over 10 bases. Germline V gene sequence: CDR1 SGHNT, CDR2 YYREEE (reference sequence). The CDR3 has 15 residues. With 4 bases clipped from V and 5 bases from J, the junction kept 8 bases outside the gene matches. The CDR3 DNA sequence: TGTGCCAGCAGCGCAGACAGGGGGCGGGGGGAGACCCAGTACTTC. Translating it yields CASSADRGRGETQYF.

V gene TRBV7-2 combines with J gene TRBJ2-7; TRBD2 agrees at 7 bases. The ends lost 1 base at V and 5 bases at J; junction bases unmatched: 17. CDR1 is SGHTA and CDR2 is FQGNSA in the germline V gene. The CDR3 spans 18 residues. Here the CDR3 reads CASSLGSPVTAGENEQYF. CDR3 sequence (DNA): TGTGCCAGCAGCTTAGGCTCTCCGGTCACCGCGGGAGAGAACGAGCAGTACTTC.

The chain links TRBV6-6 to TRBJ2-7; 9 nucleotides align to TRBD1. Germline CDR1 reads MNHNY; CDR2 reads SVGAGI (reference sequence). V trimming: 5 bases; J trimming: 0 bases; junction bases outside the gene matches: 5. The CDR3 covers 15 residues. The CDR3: CASSRTGASSYEQYF. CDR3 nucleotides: TGTGCCAGCAGTAGGACAGGGGCGAGCTCCTACGAGCAGTACTTC.